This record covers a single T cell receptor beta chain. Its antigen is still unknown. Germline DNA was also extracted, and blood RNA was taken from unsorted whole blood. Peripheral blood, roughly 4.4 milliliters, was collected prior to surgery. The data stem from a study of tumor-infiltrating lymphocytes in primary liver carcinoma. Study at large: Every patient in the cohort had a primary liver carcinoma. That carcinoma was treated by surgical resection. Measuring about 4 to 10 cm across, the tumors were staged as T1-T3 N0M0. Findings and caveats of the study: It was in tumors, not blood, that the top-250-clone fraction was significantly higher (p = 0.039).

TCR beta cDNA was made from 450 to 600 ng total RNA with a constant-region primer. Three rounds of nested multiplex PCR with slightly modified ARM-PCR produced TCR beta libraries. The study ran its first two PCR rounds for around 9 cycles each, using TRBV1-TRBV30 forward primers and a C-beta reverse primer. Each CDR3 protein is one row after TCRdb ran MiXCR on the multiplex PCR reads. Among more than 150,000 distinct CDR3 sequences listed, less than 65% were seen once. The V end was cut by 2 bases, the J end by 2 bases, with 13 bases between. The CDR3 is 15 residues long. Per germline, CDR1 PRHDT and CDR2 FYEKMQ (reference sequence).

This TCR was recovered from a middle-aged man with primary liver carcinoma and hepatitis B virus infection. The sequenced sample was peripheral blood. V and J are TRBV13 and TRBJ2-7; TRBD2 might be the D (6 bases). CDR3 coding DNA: TGTGCCAGCAGCTTATTGAGGGAGGAGCCCTACGAGCAGTACTTC. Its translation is CASSLLREEPYEQYF. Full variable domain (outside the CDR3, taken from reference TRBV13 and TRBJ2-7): AAGVIQSPRHLIKEKRETATLKCYPIPRHDTVYWYQQGPGQDPQFLISFYEKMQSDKGSIPDRFSAQQFSDYHSELNMSSLELGDSALYFCASSLLREEPYEQYFGPGTRLTVT.